What follows describes a single TCR beta chain. The clone's antigen remains unknown. Per-base quality was not reported, and no clone a single base away is much larger than it. Here V drops 4 bases and J drops 0 bases, and the junction holds 4 bases not matched to any gene. From cysteine to phenylalanine, the CDR3 is 16 amino acids long. Only the CDR3 portion is preserved as DNA: 48 bases, with reading frame beginning at the first base. Sequences SGHRS (CDR1) and YFSETQ (CDR2) are obtained from the germline V gene. This entry comes from a study of T cell responses to AZD1222 COVID-19 vaccine (dated by TCRdb to the early 2020s). Context from the whole study: TCR sequencing was performed for more than 230 trial participants, of whom approximately 200 were given two doses of AZD1222 and about 25 were given two doses of MenACWY control vaccine. Trial participants were enrolled by age into subgroups of 18-55, 56-69 and 70-plus years, and about 150, 27 and 61 TCR-sequenced participants, respectively, were included in these subgroups. On the study overall, not on this receptor specifically: The 56-69-year group was small, and its depth increase did not reach significance, likely because of low power. Vaccine-associated CD4 TCRs spanned the whole spike protein, with dominant responses in regions 160-218 and 743-854. After two AZD1222 doses, spike-specific TCR breadth and depth were significantly higher than at day 0 and than in MenACWY recipients. Participants were mostly white British and included more females than males, and it was suggested by the authors that clonal diversity may have been underestimated. No day 14 peak-response samples were available, so repertoires were characterized only after the peak T cell response. Conclusions about previously exposed vaccinees are limited, since just six AZD1222 recipients were seropositive for SARS-CoV-2 at baseline. Nearly half of unique spike-specific TCRs reportedly recognized epitopes outside regions mutated in the B.1.351 and B.1.1.7 variants.

In light of the paper, this sample's time point label describes: about 28 days (+/-7) after the second vaccine dose. Because spike-specific TCR depth and breadth did not differ between the two schedules, AZD1222 recipients who got a second dose at roughly 4 weeks were pooled with those who got a second dose at roughly 12 weeks. Vaccinee samples were obtained from the UK trials COV001 and COV002, which included a single-blind randomized controlled phase 2/3 trial of AZD1222 (ChAdOx1 nCoV-19) in healthy adults. Trial participant PBMC samples were collected at day 0 and day 28 after the second dose for TCRbeta chain sequencing. The CDR3 regions of human TCRbeta chains were analyzed by immunosequencing. The original methods were these. TCRs in the repertoires were matched against a reference library of SARS-CoV-2-specific TCRs that had been generated with the MIRA antigen-specificity platform. Breadth was defined as the fraction of unique TCRs that were SARS-CoV-2-associated, and depth was defined as the fraction of total T cells that were SARS-CoV-2-associated. Using the MIRA data, each spike-specific TCR was assigned both to the spike region to which the TCR was reactive and to a CD4 or CD8 class. Log10-transformed breadth and depth values were compared by one-way ANOVA with Sidak's multiple comparisons tests. TCRdb re-hosts the immuneACCESS table, in-frame sequences only. Its copies lack some clones; in the studies checked, an unresolved V gene accounts for under half of them, and the cause for the rest is not known. For V, J and clone size, that table is used; D and trimming come from the DNA. The sample table contains roughly 75,000 clones; only one count was recorded for roughly 84% of them. About 17% of the sample lies in the top ten.

The chain is encoded by TRBV5-1 joined to TRBJ2-2, with 9 central nucleotides matching TRBD1. This TCR came from an adult who received the AZD1222 COVID-19 vaccine. The specimen was peripheral blood, collected 28 days after the second AZD1222 dose. The DNA sequence is TGCGCCAGCAGCATCGGACAGGGGACGAACACCGGGGAGCTGTTTTTT. Its protein is CASSIGQGTNTGELFF.